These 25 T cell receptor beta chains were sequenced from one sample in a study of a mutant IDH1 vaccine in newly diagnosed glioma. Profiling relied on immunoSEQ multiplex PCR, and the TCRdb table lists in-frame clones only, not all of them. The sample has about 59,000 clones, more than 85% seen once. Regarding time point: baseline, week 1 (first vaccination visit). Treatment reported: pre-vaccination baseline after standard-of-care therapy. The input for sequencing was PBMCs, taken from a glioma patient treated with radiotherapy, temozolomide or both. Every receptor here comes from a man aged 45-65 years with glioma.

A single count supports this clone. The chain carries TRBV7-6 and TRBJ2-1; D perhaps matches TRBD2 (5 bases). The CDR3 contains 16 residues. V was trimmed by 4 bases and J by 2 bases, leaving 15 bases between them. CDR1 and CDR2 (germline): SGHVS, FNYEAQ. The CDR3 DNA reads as TGTGCCAGCAGCTCCCTTTTTGGGAGAACCTACAATGAGCAGTTCTTC. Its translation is CASSSLFGRTYNEQFF.

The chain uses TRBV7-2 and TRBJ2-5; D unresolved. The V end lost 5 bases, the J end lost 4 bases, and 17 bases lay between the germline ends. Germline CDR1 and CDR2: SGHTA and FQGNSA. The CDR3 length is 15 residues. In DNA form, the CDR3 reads TGTGCCAGCAGCCCAGGCGGCGGAAAAGGAGAGACCCAGTACTTC. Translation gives CASSPGGGKGETQYF.

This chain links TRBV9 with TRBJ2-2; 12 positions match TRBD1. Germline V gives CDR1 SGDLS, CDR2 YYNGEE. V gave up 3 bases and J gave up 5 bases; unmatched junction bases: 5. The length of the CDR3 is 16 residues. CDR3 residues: CASSAGTGGATGELFF. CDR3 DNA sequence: TGTGCCAGCAGCGCTGGGACAGGGGGCGCTACCGGGGAGCTGTTTTTT.

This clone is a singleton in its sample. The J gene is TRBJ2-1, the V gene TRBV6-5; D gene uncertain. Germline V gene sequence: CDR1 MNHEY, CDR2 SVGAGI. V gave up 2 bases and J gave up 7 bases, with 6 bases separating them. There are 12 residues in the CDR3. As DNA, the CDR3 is TGTGCCAGCAGTTACGGTGGGAATGAGCAGTTCTTC. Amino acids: CASSYGGNEQFF.

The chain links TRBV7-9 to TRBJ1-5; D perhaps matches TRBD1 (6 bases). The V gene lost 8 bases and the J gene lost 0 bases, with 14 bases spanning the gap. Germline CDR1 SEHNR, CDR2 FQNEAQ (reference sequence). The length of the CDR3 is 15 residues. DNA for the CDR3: TGTGCCAGCCGCAGTACACAGGGTAGCAATCAGCCCCAGCATTTT. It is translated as CASRSTQGSNQPQHF.

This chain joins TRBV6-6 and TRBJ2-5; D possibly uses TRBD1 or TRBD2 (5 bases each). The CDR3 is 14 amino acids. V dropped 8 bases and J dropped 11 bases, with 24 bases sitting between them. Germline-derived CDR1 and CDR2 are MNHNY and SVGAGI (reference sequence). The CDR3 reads CASGTLGDTSGQYF. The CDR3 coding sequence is TGTGCCAGCGGGACCCTGGGAGACACCTCTGGGCAGTACTTC.

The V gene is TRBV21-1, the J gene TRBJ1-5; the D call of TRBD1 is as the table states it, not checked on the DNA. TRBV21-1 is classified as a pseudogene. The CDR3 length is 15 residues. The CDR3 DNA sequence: TGTGCCAGCAGCCCAAGGGGTTTCAGCAATCAGCCCCAGCATTTT. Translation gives CASSPRGFSNQPQHF.

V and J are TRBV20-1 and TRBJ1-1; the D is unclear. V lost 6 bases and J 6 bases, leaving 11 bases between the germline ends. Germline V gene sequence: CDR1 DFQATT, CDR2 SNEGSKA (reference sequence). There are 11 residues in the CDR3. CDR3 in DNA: TGCAGTGCGCCGTATTTCGCTGAAGCTTTCTTT. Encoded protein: CSAPYFAEAFF.

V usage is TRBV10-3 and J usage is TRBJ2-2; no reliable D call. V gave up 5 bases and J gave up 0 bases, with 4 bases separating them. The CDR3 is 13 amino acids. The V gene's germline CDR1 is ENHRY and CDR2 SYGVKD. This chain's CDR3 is CAISLTNTGELFF. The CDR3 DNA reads TGTGCCATCAGTTTAACGAACACCGGGGAGCTGTTTTTT.

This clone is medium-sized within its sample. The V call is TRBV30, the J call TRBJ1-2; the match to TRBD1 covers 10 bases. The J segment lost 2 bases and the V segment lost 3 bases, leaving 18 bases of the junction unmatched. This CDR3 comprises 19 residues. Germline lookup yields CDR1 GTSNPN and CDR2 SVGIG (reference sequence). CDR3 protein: CAWRQISGQGLVGNYGYTF. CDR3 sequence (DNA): TGTGCCTGGAGACAAATCTCGGGACAGGGGCTCGTCGGCAACTATGGCTACACCTTC.

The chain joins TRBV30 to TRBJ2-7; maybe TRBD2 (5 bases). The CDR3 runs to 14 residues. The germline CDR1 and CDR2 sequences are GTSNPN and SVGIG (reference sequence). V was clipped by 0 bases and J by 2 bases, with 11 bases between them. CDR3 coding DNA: TGTGCCTGGAGTGTACACGGGATCACCTACGAGCAGTACTTC. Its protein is CAWSVHGITYEQYF.

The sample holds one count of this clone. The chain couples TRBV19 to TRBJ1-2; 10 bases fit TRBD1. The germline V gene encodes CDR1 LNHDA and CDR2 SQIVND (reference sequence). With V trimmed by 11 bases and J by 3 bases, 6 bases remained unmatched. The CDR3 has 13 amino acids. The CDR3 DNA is TGTGCCGTTAGGACAGGGGGGTACTATGGCTACACCTTC. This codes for CAVRTGGYYGYTF.

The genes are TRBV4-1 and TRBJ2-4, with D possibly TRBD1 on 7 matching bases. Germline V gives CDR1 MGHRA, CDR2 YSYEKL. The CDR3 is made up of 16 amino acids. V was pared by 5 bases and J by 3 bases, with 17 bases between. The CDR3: CASSTEFQGGKNIQYF. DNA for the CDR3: TGCGCCAGCAGCACAGAGTTCCAGGGGGGCAAAAACATTCAGTACTTC.

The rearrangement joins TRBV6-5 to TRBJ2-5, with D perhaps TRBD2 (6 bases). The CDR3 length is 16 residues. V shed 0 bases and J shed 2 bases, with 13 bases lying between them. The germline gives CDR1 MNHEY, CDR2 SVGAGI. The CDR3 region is CASSYSTRGGQETQYF. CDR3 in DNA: TGTGCCAGCAGTTACTCTACTAGGGGAGGTCAAGAGACCCAGTACTTC.

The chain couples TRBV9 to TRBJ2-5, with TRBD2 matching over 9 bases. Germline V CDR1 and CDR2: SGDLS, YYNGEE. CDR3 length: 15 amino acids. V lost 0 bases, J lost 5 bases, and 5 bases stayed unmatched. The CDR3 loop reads CASSVEAGGRETQYF. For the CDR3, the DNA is TGTGCCAGCAGCGTAGAGGCGGGAGGGCGGGAGACCCAGTACTTC. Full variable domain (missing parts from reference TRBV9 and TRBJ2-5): DSGVTQTPKHLITATGQRVTLRCSPRSGDLSVYWYQQSLDQGLQFLIQYYNGEERAKGNILERFSAQQFPDLHSELNLSSLELGDSALYFCASSVEAGGRETQYFGPGTRLLVL.

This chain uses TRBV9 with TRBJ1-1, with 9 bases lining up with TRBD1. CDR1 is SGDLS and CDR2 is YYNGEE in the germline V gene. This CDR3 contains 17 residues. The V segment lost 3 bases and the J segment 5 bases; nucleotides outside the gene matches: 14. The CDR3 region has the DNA TGTGCCAGCAGCGCGAACCCTGCCGGGACAGGGAAAACTGAAGCTTTCTTT. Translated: CASSANPAGTGKTEAFF. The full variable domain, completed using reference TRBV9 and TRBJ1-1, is DSGVTQTPKHLITATGQRVTLRCSPRSGDLSVYWYQQSLDQGLQFLIQYYNGEERAKGNILERFSAQQFPDLHSELNLSSLELGDSALYFCASSANPAGTGKTEAFFGQGTRLTVV.

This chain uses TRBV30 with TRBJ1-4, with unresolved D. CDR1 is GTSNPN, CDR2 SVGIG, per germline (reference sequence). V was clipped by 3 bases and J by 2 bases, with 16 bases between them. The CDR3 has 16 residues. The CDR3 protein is CAWRGTYLWTNEKLFF. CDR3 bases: TGTGCCTGGAGGGGAACTTACCTGTGGACTAATGAAAAACTGTTTTTT.

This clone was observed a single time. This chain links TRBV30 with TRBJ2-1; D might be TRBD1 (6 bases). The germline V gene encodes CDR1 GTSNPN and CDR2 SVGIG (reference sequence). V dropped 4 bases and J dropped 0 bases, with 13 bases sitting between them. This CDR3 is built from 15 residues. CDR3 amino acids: CAWNRETGSYNEQFF. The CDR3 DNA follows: TGTGCCTGGAACAGGGAGACGGGCTCCTACAATGAGCAGTTCTTC.

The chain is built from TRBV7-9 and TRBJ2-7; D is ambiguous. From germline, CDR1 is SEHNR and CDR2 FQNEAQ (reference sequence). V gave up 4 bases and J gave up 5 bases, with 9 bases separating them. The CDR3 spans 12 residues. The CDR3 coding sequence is TGTGCCAGCAGCTCGAGAGTTAACGAGCAGTACTTC. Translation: CASSSRVNEQYF.

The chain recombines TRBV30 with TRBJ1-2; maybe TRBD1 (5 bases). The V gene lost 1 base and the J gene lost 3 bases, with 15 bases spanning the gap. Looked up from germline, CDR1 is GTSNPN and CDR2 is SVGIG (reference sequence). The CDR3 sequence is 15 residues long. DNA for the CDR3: TGTGCCTGGAGTGCCCAATGGGGAGGGGACTATGGCTACACCTTC. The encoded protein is CAWSAQWGGDYGYTF.

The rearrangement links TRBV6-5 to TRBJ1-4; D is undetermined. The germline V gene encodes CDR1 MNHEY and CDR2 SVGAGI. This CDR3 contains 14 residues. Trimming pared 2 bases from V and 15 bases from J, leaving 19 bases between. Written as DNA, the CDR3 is TGTGCCAGCAGTTACAAGGCCCGGGCGAGTACTGTGTTTTTT. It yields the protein CASSYKARASTVFF.

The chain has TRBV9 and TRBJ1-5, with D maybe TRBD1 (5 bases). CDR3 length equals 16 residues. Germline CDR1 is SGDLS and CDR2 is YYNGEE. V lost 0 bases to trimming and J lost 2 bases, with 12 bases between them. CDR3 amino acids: CASSVVEGLGNQPQHF. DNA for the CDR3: TGTGCCAGCAGCGTAGTGGAGGGGCTCGGCAATCAGCCCCAGCATTTT.

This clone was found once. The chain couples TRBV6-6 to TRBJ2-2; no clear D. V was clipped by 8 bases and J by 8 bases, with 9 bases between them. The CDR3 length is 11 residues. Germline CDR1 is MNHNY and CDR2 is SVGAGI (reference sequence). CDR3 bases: TGTGCCAGCCAGCAGTTGGGGGAGCTGTTTTTT. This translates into CASQQLGELFF.

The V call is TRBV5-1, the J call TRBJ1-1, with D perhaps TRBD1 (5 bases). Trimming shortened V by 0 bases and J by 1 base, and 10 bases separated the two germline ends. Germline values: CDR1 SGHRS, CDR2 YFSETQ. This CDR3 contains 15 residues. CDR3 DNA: TGCGCCAGCAGCTTGGAACAGGTGGGGAACACTGAAGCTTTCTTT. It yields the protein CASSLEQVGNTEAFF.

CDR3 bases: TGTGCCAGCAGTTCTCGGGGCTCCGGGGCCAACGTCCTGACTTTC. Amino acid sequence: CASSSRGSGANVLTF. The rearrangement links TRBV6-6 to TRBJ2-6; D may correspond to TRBD1 or TRBD2 (5 bases each). This CDR3 has 15 amino acids. Germline V gene data show CDR1 as MNHNY and CDR2 as SVGAGI (reference sequence). V was pared by 4 bases and J by 4 bases, with 11 bases between.